The 32 T cell receptor beta chains below come from one sample, sequenced in a study of shared clonotypes between healthy human individuals. Libraries were prepared by immunoSEQ multiplex PCR; TCRdb keeps only in-frame clonotypes and omits some of them. The sample yields about 480,000 clones, 75% to 80% seen once. Material for sequencing was PBMCs. These receptors came from a woman aged 35 to 49 in good health. Some clones in this sample may be carry-over from other donors' samples.

The chain combines TRBV7-6 with TRBJ2-7, with a weak D call TRBD2 (5 bases). CDR3 length: 17 amino acids. Germline V CDR1 and CDR2: SGHVS, FNYEAQ. V was trimmed by 0 bases and J by 2 bases, leaving 17 bases between them. As DNA, the CDR3 is TGTGCCAGCAGCTTAGCCGGGGAAGCCATTATTACCTACGAGCAGTACTTC. Translation gives CASSLAGEAIITYEQYF.

V gene TRBV18 combines with J gene TRBJ1-3; D is unclear. This CDR3 is 17 amino acids long. V lost 2 bases to trimming and J lost 0 bases, with 14 bases between them. Germline V gives CDR1 KGHSH, CDR2 LQKENI. The CDR3 protein is CASSPVLGESSGNTIYF. The CDR3 bases are TGTGCCAGCTCACCAGTCCTCGGCGAGAGCTCTGGAAACACCATATATTTT.

This clone was seen a single time. This chain uses TRBV7-6 with TRBJ2-7, with D tentatively TRBD1 or TRBD2 (5 bases each). CDR3 length: 14 amino acids. CDR1 is SGHVS and CDR2 is FNYEAQ in the germline V gene. Trimming cost V 4 bases and J 6 bases, with 16 bases left between them. CDR3: CASSSWDQHREQYF. The CDR3, as DNA: TGTGCCAGCAGCTCATGGGACCAACACCGCGAGCAGTACTTC.

CDR3 DNA sequence: TGTGCCAGCAGCTTAGCTGGAGGCGATGAGCAGTTCTTC. Its protein is CASSLAGGDEQFF. The V and J genes are TRBV11-2 and TRBJ2-1; D possibly corresponds to TRBD2 (5 bases). Germline V gives CDR1 SGHAT, CDR2 FQNNGV. V dropped 1 base and J dropped 8 bases, with 9 bases sitting between them. The CDR3 is 13 amino acids.

This clone was found many times. This rearrangement joins TRBV9 to TRBJ1-2; 9 positions match TRBD1. The V gene end was trimmed by 4 bases and the J gene end by 7 bases; junction bases not matched to a gene: 11. Germline V CDR1 and CDR2: SGDLS, YYNGEE. The CDR3 spans 15 residues. The CDR3 DNA is TGTGCCAGCAGCCCTCGGACAGGGGCGGGAAGTGGCTACACCTTC. Translated: CASSPRTGAGSGYTF.

This chain joins TRBV7-3 and TRBJ2-1; TRBD1 agrees at 9 bases. J lost 0 bases, V lost 5 bases, and 5 bases had no gene match. Germline CDR1 SGHTA, CDR2 FQGTGA. This CDR3 is 16 amino acids long. DNA of the CDR3: TGTGCCAGCAGCCCACAGGACAGGGGCTCCTACAATGAGCAGTTCTTC. Translation: CASSPQDRGSYNEQFF.

This clone was found a few times. This chain joins TRBV29-1 and TRBJ1-1, with D tentatively TRBD1 (5 bases). CDR1 SQVTM and CDR2 ANQGSEA come from the germline V gene. V was clipped by 2 bases and J by 2 bases, with 9 bases between them. The CDR3 extends over 13 amino acids. The CDR3 DNA reads TGCAGCGTTGAAAGGGGCACTAACACTGAAGCTTTCTTT. It codes for CSVERGTNTEAFF.

The gene calls are TRBV5-6 and TRBJ2-7; D gene unclear. V lost 3 bases and J 3 bases, leaving 7 bases between the germline ends. Germline CDR1 SGHDT, CDR2 YYEEEE. The CDR3 runs to 12 residues. DNA of the CDR3: TGTGCCAGCAGCTGGGCAGGCTACGAGCAGTACTTC. This sequence encodes CASSWAGYEQYF.

This clone was seen once. The chain employs TRBV28 and TRBJ2-1; no clear D. Germline V gene lookup returns CDR1 MDHEN and CDR2 SYDVKM. Between the trimmed V and J ends, which lost 7 bases and 3 bases, there was a span of 4 bases. The CDR3 covers 11 residues. The DNA of the CDR3 is TGTGCCAGCAACAACTACAATGAGCAGTTCTTC. It translates to CASNNYNEQFF.

Remarks on this clone: One end of the junction is discordant with germline, which a read error may explain. This rearrangement joins TRBV7-2 to TRBJ2-1; TRBD2 agrees at 8 bases. The CDR3 length is 16 residues. The V gene's germline CDR1 is SGHTA and CDR2 FQGNSA. The CDR3 is CASSIGAGGWGNERFF. CDR3 nucleotides: TGTGCCAGCAGCATTGGGGCGGGAGGTTGGGGCAATGAGCGGTTCTTC.

The chain links TRBV2 to TRBJ2-7; D possibly matches TRBD1 or TRBD2 (5 bases each). V gave up 7 bases and J gave up 2 bases, with 15 bases separating them. From germline, CDR1 is SNHLY and CDR2 FYNNEI. The CDR3 totals 14 residues. CDR3 coding DNA: TGTGCCAGCAAACCCGGGACGGCTACCTACGAGCAGTACTTC. Translation gives CASKPGTATYEQYF.

This clone was seen a single time. V gene TRBV9 combines with J gene TRBJ2-1; D is ambiguous. Trimming pared 4 bases from V and 0 bases from J, leaving 14 bases between. The germline CDR1 and CDR2 sequences are SGDLS and YYNGEE. This CDR3 has 16 residues. CDR3 nucleotides: TGTGCCAGCAGCCCGGTGGGCGTCAGCTCCTACAATGAGCAGTTCTTC. Translated: CASSPVGVSSYNEQFF.

This clone showed up just once. The chain recombines TRBV7-9 with TRBJ2-5; 8 bases agree with TRBD1. This CDR3 region has 16 residues. The germline gives CDR1 SEHNR, CDR2 FQNEAQ (reference sequence). J lost 4 bases, V lost 4 bases, and 11 bases had no gene match. The CDR3 DNA follows: TGTGCCAGCAGCTCTACTGCAGGGGGCACAGGAGAGACCCAGTACTTC. Its protein product is CASSSTAGGTGETQYF.

The chain combines TRBV9 with TRBJ1-2; weak D call: TRBD1 (6 bases). The CDR3 totals 14 residues. Germline V gene sequence: CDR1 SGDLS, CDR2 YYNGEE. Trimming took 4 bases from V and 8 from J, leaving 18 bases between them. CDR3 region: CASSKPPGQGGYTF. DNA for the CDR3: TGTGCCAGCAGCAAGCCCCCGGGGCAGGGGGGCTACACCTTC.

The chain uses TRBV5-1 and TRBJ1-2; D is undetermined. Germline-derived CDR1 and CDR2 are SGHRS and YFSETQ. The length of the CDR3 is 15 residues. Trimming pared 0 bases from V and 3 bases from J, leaving 12 bases between. In nucleotides, the CDR3 is TGCGCCAGCAGCTTGGTTGAAGACGGCGACTATGGCTACACCTTC. Protein sequence: CASSLVEDGDYGYTF.

The rearrangement links TRBV4-2 to TRBJ1-1; no clear D. Germline CDR1 is LGHNA and CDR2 is YNFKEQ. The CDR3 is made up of 18 amino acids. V was clipped by 0 bases and J by 5 bases, with 22 bases between them. The chain's CDR3 is CASSQEYLRELRGTEAFF. The CDR3 DNA is TGTGCCAGCAGCCAAGAATATCTACGGGAACTCCGAGGGACTGAAGCTTTCTTT.

This clone occurred once. The chain joins TRBV2 to TRBJ2-3; 8 bases line up with TRBD2. V gave up 2 bases and J gave up 3 bases; unmatched junction bases: 7. The CDR3 is made up of 16 amino acids. Germline V CDR1 and CDR2: SNHLY, FYNNEI. CDR3 coding DNA: TGTGCCAGCAGTGAACGGGCGGGAGGAAGGACAGATACGCAGTATTTT. This gives the protein CASSERAGGRTDTQYF.

The chain combines TRBV18 with TRBJ2-1; the D call may be TRBD1 or TRBD2 (5 bases each). CDR1 and CDR2 (germline): KGHSH, LQKENI. Trimming left V 1 base short and J 7 bases short, with 11 bases between. The CDR3 length is 14 residues. The CDR3 loop is CASSPLGRENEQFF. The DNA of the CDR3 is TGTGCCAGCTCACCACTTGGCAGGGAGAATGAGCAGTTCTTC.

V gene TRBV7-2 combines with J gene TRBJ1-2, with unresolved D. Germline assignment: CDR1 SGHTA and CDR2 FQGNSA. V shed 4 bases and J shed 4 bases, with 13 bases lying between them. The CDR3 length is 14 residues. In DNA form, the CDR3 reads TGTGCCAGCAGCTCCGGAACGGGGAGCTATGGCTACACCTTC. This codes for CASSSGTGSYGYTF.

This clone appeared a few times. The rearrangement joins TRBV11-2 to TRBJ2-1; 7 bases agree with TRBD2. V was clipped by 4 bases and J by 8 bases; unmatched bases: 14. The CDR3 sequence is 16 residues long. Germline CDR1 is SGHAT and CDR2 is FQNNGV. Written as DNA, the CDR3 is TGTGCCAGCAGCTCCTTCCGGGGGGAGGGCCGTTATGAGCAGTTCTTC. It codes for CASSSFRGEGRYEQFF.

The chain combines TRBV7-6 with TRBJ2-5; TRBD1 agrees at 9 bases. CDR1 is SGHVS and CDR2 is FNYEAQ in the germline V gene. V shed 2 bases, J shed 3 bases, and the junction held 10 bases outside the gene matches. CDR3 length: 17 amino acids. As DNA, the CDR3 is TGTGCCAGCAGCTTACATTCCCCGACAGGGGGGAAAGAGACCCAGTACTTC. Encoded protein: CASSLHSPTGGKETQYF.

This clone has only one observation. The rearrangement uses TRBV4-2 and TRBJ2-3; 11 positions match TRBD1. Germline values: CDR1 LGHNA, CDR2 YNFKEQ. This CDR3 spans 16 amino acids. With V trimmed by 0 bases and J by 5 bases, 4 bases remained unmatched. This CDR3 reads CASSQDSGTGGDTQYF. The CDR3 DNA is TGTGCCAGCAGCCAAGATAGCGGGACAGGGGGAGATACGCAGTATTTT.

This rearrangement joins TRBV18 to TRBJ2-7; 9 bases map to TRBD2. This CDR3 region has 14 residues. The germline CDR1 and CDR2 sequences are KGHSH and LQKENI. The trim removed 3 bases at V and 4 bases at J, leaving 4 bases unmatched. The CDR3 bases are TGTGCCAGCTCACCTAGCGGGAGTTCTTACGAGCAGTACTTC. Translating it yields CASSPSGSSYEQYF.

The rearrangement links TRBV30 to TRBJ2-5, with D unclear. V shed 5 bases and J shed 2 bases, with 6 bases lying between them. The CDR3 contains 11 residues. Germline-derived CDR1 and CDR2 are GTSNPN and SVGIG (reference sequence). CDR3 coding DNA: TGTGCCTGGCTAAATCAAGAGACCCAGTACTTC. Its protein is CAWLNQETQYF.

This chain joins TRBV2 and TRBJ1-1; D gene unclear. The length of the CDR3 is 16 residues. V lost 6 bases, J lost 4 bases, and 21 bases lay in between. CDR1 and CDR2 (germline): SNHLY, FYNNEI. CDR3 in DNA: TGTGCCAGCAGCTCCCGACGGGGTGGAATGAGCACTGAAGCTTTCTTT. The encoded protein is CASSSRRGGMSTEAFF. Together with reference TRBV2 and TRBJ1-1, the CDR3 gives the full variable domain: EPEVTQTPSHQVTQMGQEVILRCVPISNHLYFYWYRQILGQKVEFLVSFYNNEISEKSEIFDDQFSVERPDGSNFTLKIRSTKLEDSAMYFCASSSRRGGMSTEAFFGQGTRLTVV.

The chain links TRBV28 to TRBJ1-2; 8 bases fit TRBD1. The J segment lost 4 bases and the V segment lost 8 bases, leaving 15 bases of the junction unmatched. Looked up from germline, CDR1 is MDHEN and CDR2 is SYDVKM. This CDR3 is built from 16 residues. Here the CDR3 DNA reads TGTGCCAGCTGCCCATCGGCGGGACAGGCCTTCTATGGCTACACCTTC. Translated, it gives CASCPSAGQAFYGYTF.

The V and J genes are TRBV18 and TRBJ1-3; unclear D gene. Trimming removed 2 bases from V and 0 bases from J, with 8 bases in between. The CDR3 is 15 residues long. Germline assignment: CDR1 KGHSH and CDR2 LQKENI. CDR3 sequence: CASSPGQASGNTIYF. The CDR3 bases are TGTGCCAGCTCACCAGGGCAGGCCTCTGGAAACACCATATATTTT.

The chain is built from TRBV19 and TRBJ2-5; no clear D. The germline gives CDR1 LNHDA, CDR2 SQIVND (reference sequence). With 0 bases removed from V and 1 base from J, the gap between germline ends came to 9 bases. There are 15 residues in the CDR3. In nucleotides, the CDR3 is TGTGCCAGTAGTATAGAACCAACGTTCCAAGAGACCCAGTACTTC. It translates to CASSIEPTFQETQYF.

The chain uses TRBV6-6 and TRBJ2-5; D gene ambiguous. In germline, CDR1 is MNHNY, CDR2 SVGAGI (reference sequence). The CDR3 runs to 15 residues. Trimming stripped 3 bases from V and 1 base from J, with 12 bases between. As DNA, the CDR3 is TGTGCCAGCAGTTATCTTCAGGATATCCAAGAGACCCAGTACTTC. This codes for CASSYLQDIQETQYF.

The chain carries TRBV25-1 and TRBJ2-5; D might be TRBD1 (6 bases). The V and J ends lost 9 bases and 0 bases respectively, with 11 bases between them. This CDR3 has 13 amino acids. Germline CDR1 reads MGHDK; CDR2 reads SYGVNS. The CDR3 protein is CASTGTNQETQYF. In DNA, the CDR3 is TGTGCCAGTACCGGGACAAACCAAGAGACCCAGTACTTC.

The V gene is TRBV7-9, the J gene TRBJ2-3; tentatively, D is TRBD2 (5 bases). CDR1 is SEHNR, CDR2 FQNEAQ, per germline (reference sequence). This CDR3 contains 15 residues. Trimming stripped 5 bases from V and 5 bases from J, with 17 bases between. For the CDR3, the DNA is TGTGCCAGCAGCCCCGGGGTGGGAGAAGTAGATACGCAGTATTTT. Translation gives CASSPGVGEVDTQYF.

The chain joins TRBV7-9 to TRBJ2-5; the match to TRBD1 covers 8 bases. The CDR3 contains 17 residues. Trimming at V came to 5 bases and at J to 5 bases, leaving 16 bases not matched to a gene. CDR1 and CDR2 from the germline V gene are SEHNR and FQNEAQ (reference sequence). CDR3 DNA: TGTGCCAGCAGCGCGGAGGACAGGGCCATCCCTTCCGAGACCCAGTACTTC. Translated, it gives CASSAEDRAIPSETQYF.